This entry lists 21 T cell receptor beta chains sequenced from one sample in a study of shared clonotypes between healthy human individuals (dated by TCRdb to between 2020 and 2021). The library was obtained by the immunoSEQ multiplex PCR assay. In TCRdb, the immuneACCESS table is reduced to in-frame sequences with V and J assigned. These tables do not hold every clone; where another copy was compared, an unresolved V gene accounts for under half, and the others remain unexplained. Recorded for this sample are about a million clones; 65% to 80% of them occurred a single time. The biggest ten clones account for approximately 1.5% of the sample. Sequencing was done on a sample of memory CD4+ T cells sorted from blood. The intended sense of this specimen's cell subset or site label: CD45RA-negative fraction. These receptors were taken from a man between 18 and 29 years old in good health.

This clone was observed a handful of times. The chain uses TRBV6-5 and TRBJ2-7; D is perhaps TRBD2 (7 bases). Germline CDR1 reads MNHEY; CDR2 reads SVGAGI. The CDR3 is 15 residues long. Trimming pared 2 bases from V and 1 base from J, leaving 12 bases between. CDR3 sequence reads: CASSYIGGPSYEQYF. In DNA form, the CDR3 reads TGTGCCAGCAGTTACATCGGGGGGCCTTCCTACGAGCAGTACTTC.

The chain couples TRBV15 to TRBJ1-4, with 8 bases lining up with TRBD1. The CDR3 consists of 16 residues. Germline values: CDR1 LNHNV, CDR2 YYDKDF (reference sequence). V lost 3 bases to trimming and J lost 6 bases; unmatched junction nucleotides: 9. DNA of the CDR3: TGTGCCACCAGCAGTGTCCGGGACAGGCCTTATGAAAAACTGTTTTTT. It codes for CATSSVRDRPYEKLFF.

The chain uses TRBV28 and TRBJ2-7; D not resolved. Germline-derived CDR1 and CDR2 are MDHEN and SYDVKM. The CDR3 is 15 amino acids. Trimming took 5 bases from V and 2 from J, leaving 16 bases between them. CDR3 residues: CASSPDVLSPYEQYF. As DNA, the CDR3 is TGTGCCAGCAGTCCAGATGTATTGTCGCCCTACGAGCAGTACTTC. Together with reference TRBV28 and TRBJ2-7, the CDR3 gives the full variable domain: DVKVTQSSRYLVKRTGEKVFLECVQDMDHENMFWYRQDPGLGLRLIYFSYDVKMKEKGDIPEGYSVSREKKERFSLILESASTNQTSMYLCASSPDVLSPYEQYFGPGTRLTVT.

V and J are TRBV6-1 and TRBJ2-7, with 7 bases matching TRBD1. The CDR3 runs 14 residues. V was pared by 10 bases and J by 3 bases, with 12 bases of the junction left unmatched. In germline, CDR1 is MNHNS, CDR2 SASEGT. Here the CDR3 reads CATNPPGQIYEQYF. The CDR3 coding sequence is TGTGCCACCAACCCTCCGGGACAGATCTACGAGCAGTACTTC.

V and J are TRBV4-1 and TRBJ2-7; D is unresolved. Trimming left V 1 base short and J 0 bases short, with 16 bases between. Germline V gene data show CDR1 as MGHRA and CDR2 as YSYEKL. This CDR3 has 17 amino acids. CDR3 sequence: CASSQGDSAASSYEQYF. The CDR3 DNA sequence: TGCGCCAGCAGCCAAGGTGACTCGGCCGCTTCCTCCTACGAGCAGTACTTC.

This sequence joins TRBV2 and TRBJ1-4; D remains unclear. Trimming cost V 5 bases and J 8 bases, with 12 bases left between them. Germline CDR1 and CDR2: SNHLY and FYNNEI. This CDR3 contains 13 residues. The CDR3 sequence: CASSPDQWEKLFF. CDR3 sequence (DNA): TGTGCCAGCAGTCCAGACCAATGGGAAAAACTGTTTTTT.

CDR3 sequence reads: CAIKGAYSNQPQHF. CDR3 sequence (DNA): TGTGCCATCAAAGGGGCGTATAGCAATCAGCCCCAGCATTTT. The rearrangement uses TRBV10-3 and TRBJ1-5; TRBD1 might be the D (5 bases). Trimming pared 7 bases from V and 0 bases from J, leaving 10 bases between. CDR3 size: 14 residues. The germline V gene encodes CDR1 ENHRY and CDR2 SYGVKD.

This clone was detected once. This sequence joins TRBV2 and TRBJ2-7, with 8 bases that match TRBD2. The germline CDR1 and CDR2 sequences are SNHLY and FYNNEI. The CDR3 has 14 amino acids. Trimming took 8 bases from V and 7 from J; bases not matched to a gene: 13. The CDR3: CASEIRGGLREQYF. For the CDR3, the DNA is TGTGCCAGCGAAATTCGGGGGGGCCTTCGTGAGCAGTACTTC.

In DNA form, the CDR3 reads TGTGCCACCAGCAGATCCGGGACGGCCTATTTTAGCAATCAGCCCCAGCATTTT. Translation gives CATSRSGTAYFSNQPQHF. The chain joins TRBV15 to TRBJ1-5; TRBD1 is a possible D gene (5 bases). Germline lookup yields CDR1 LNHNV and CDR2 YYDKDF (reference sequence). The CDR3 totals 18 residues. The V and J ends lost 2 bases and 0 bases respectively, with 17 bases between them.

The CDR3 nucleotides read TGTGCCAGCAGGACCTTTGTGACCGAACTCCTGTCTTTCTTT. It codes for CASRTFVTELLSFF. The chain employs TRBV2 and TRBJ1-1; D is undetermined. The V end was cut by 6 bases, the J end by 12 bases, with 23 bases between. The CDR3 extends over 14 amino acids. Germline V lookup: CDR1 SNHLY, CDR2 FYNNEI.

This clone was recorded only once. This chain connects TRBV6-5 to TRBJ1-1; no reliable D call. The CDR3 spans 13 residues. Between the trimmed V and J ends, which lost 6 bases and 3 bases, there was a span of 11 bases. Germline CDR1 is MNHEY and CDR2 is SVGAGI. CDR3 residues: CASSRQADTEAFF. The CDR3 DNA follows: TGTGCCAGCAGCCGTCAAGCCGACACTGAAGCTTTCTTT.

This clone turned up a few times. The rearrangement uses TRBV6-5 and TRBJ1-3; 10 nucleotides align to TRBD1. This CDR3 is 15 amino acids long. CDR1 is MNHEY and CDR2 is SVGAGI in the germline V gene. V lost 6 bases to trimming and J lost 2 bases; unmatched junction nucleotides: 4. The DNA of the CDR3 is TGTGCCAGCAGATCGGGACAGGGGACTGGAAACACCATATATTTT. As protein: CASRSGQGTGNTIYF.

This chain's CDR3 is CASSYSEEANYGYTF. CDR3 coding DNA: TGTGCCAGCAGTTACTCGGAAGAAGCTAACTATGGCTACACCTTC. The chain is built from TRBV6-6 and TRBJ1-2; D unresolved. The V end was cut by 0 bases, the J end by 0 bases, with 8 bases between. The CDR3 is made up of 15 amino acids. Germline V lookup: CDR1 MNHNY, CDR2 SVGAGI (reference sequence).

This sequence joins TRBV7-2 and TRBJ2-3, with TRBD2 identical over 8 bases. CDR1 and CDR2 (germline): SGHTA, FQGNSA. Trimming at V came to 5 bases and at J to 4 bases, leaving 5 bases not matched to a gene. The CDR3 consists of 14 residues. CDR3 protein: CASSQRGSADTQYF. CDR3 DNA: TGTGCCAGCAGCCAGCGGGGGTCCGCAGATACGCAGTATTTT.

J is TRBJ1-1 and V is TRBV18, with no clear D. Trimming left V 2 bases short and J 2 bases short, with 9 bases between. Germline CDR1 KGHSH, CDR2 LQKENI. The CDR3 is 14 residues long. For the CDR3, the DNA is TGTGCCAGCTCACCATGGAGGGATAACACTGAAGCTTTCTTT. Translated: CASSPWRDNTEAFF. The full variable domain, rest sourced from reference TRBV18 and TRBJ1-1, is NAGVMQNPRHLVRRRGQEARLRCSPMKGHSHVYWYRQLPEEGLKFMVYLQKENIIDESGMPKERFSAEFPKEGPSILRIQQVVRGDSAAYFCASSPWRDNTEAFFGQGTRLTVV.

This rearrangement joins TRBV7-9 to TRBJ2-7; D is uncertain. From germline, CDR1 is SEHNR and CDR2 FQNEAQ (reference sequence). CDR3 size: 16 residues. V lost 1 base, J lost 0 bases, and 13 bases lay in between. CDR3 sequence (DNA): TGTGCCAGCAGCTTAGATAGTCACCCCTACTCCTACGAGCAGTACTTC. This gives the protein CASSLDSHPYSYEQYF.

This chain joins TRBV9 and TRBJ2-1; 7 bases align to TRBD1. The CDR3 has 15 residues. Germline trimming cut 3 bases from V and 2 bases from J; bases unmatched to any gene: 5. Germline V gene lookup returns CDR1 SGDLS and CDR2 YYNGEE. CDR3 nucleotide sequence: TGTGCCAGCAGCGGATCGGGGACAGCCTACAATGAGCAGTTCTTC. Its translation: CASSGSGTAYNEQFF.

V gene TRBV28 combines with J gene TRBJ1-2; D unresolved. This CDR3 is 11 amino acids long. Germline CDR1 and CDR2: MDHEN and SYDVKM. V lost 11 bases, J lost 0 bases, and 7 bases lay in between. The CDR3 DNA follows: TGTGCCGTACTGTCTAACTATGGCTACACCTTC. The encoded protein is CAVLSNYGYTF.

V and J are TRBV14 and TRBJ1-4; TRBD1 matches 10 bases. The J segment lost 8 bases and the V segment lost 1 base, leaving 1 base of the junction unmatched. This CDR3 is built from 14 residues. Germline V CDR1 and CDR2: SGHDN, FVKESK. The CDR3 DNA is TGTGCCAGCAGCCAAGGGACAGGGGGAGAAAAACTGTTTTTT. Amino acid sequence: CASSQGTGGEKLFF.

The chain recombines TRBV9 with TRBJ2-3, with D unresolved. CDR3 size: 14 residues. The V gene lost 2 bases and the J gene lost 0 bases, with 7 bases spanning the gap. Germline CDR1 and CDR2: SGDLS and YYNGEE. CDR3 loop: CASSVPDSTDTQYF. The CDR3 coding sequence is TGTGCCAGCAGCGTCCCGGACAGCACAGATACGCAGTATTTT.

This clone has a count of ten or more. The chain is built from TRBV4-1 and TRBJ1-3, with D possibly matching TRBD1 (6 bases). V was trimmed by 4 bases and J by 6 bases, leaving 22 bases between them. Per the germline V gene, CDR1 is MGHRA and CDR2 is YSYEKL. This CDR3 comprises 17 residues. The CDR3 protein is CASSLTGNGGLVNTIYF. The CDR3 nucleotides are TGCGCCAGCAGCCTCACAGGAAACGGGGGGCTGGTAAACACCATATATTTT.